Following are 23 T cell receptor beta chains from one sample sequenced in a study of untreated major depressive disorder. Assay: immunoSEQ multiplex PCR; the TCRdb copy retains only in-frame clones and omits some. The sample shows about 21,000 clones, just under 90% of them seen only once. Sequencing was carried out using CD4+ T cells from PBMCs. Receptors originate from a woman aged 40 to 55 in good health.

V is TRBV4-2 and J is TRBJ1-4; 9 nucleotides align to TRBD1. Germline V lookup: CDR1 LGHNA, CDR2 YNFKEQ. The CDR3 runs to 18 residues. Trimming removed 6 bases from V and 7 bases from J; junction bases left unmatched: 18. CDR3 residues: CASSRPGQGNLYGEKLFF. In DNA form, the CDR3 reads TGTGCCAGCAGTCGACCGGGACAGGGTAATTTGTACGGTGAAAAACTGTTTTTT.

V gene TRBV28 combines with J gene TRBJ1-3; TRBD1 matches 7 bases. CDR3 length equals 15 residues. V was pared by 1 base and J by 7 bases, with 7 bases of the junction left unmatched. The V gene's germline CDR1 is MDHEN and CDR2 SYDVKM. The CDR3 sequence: CASSLSDREGNTIYF. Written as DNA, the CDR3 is TGTGCCAGCAGTTTATCAGACAGGGAGGGGAACACCATATATTTT.

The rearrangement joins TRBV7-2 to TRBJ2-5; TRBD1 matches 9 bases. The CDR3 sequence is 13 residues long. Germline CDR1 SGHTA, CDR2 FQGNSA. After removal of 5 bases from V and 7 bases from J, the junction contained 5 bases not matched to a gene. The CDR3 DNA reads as TGTGCCAGCAGCGGGACAGGGCAGTGGACCCAGTACTTC. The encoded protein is CASSGTGQWTQYF.

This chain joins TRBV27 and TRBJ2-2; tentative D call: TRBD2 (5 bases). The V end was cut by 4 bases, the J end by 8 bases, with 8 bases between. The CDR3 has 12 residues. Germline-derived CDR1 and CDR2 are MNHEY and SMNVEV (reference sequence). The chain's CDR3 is CASSWAGGELFF. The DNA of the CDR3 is TGTGCCAGCAGTTGGGCGGGTGGGGAGCTGTTTTTT.

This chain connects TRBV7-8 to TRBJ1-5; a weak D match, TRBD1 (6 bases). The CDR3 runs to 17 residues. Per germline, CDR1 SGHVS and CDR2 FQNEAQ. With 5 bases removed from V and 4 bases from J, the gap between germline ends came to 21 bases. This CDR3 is CASSPRAGVDLNQPQHF. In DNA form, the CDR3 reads TGTGCCAGCAGCCCCCGGGCAGGGGTCGATTTGAATCAGCCCCAGCATTTT.

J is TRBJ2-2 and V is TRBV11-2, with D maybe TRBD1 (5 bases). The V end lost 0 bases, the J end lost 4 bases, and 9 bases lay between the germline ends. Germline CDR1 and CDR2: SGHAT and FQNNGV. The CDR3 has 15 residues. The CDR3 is CASSLEGRSTGELFF. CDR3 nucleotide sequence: TGTGCCAGCAGCTTAGAGGGGCGGAGCACCGGGGAGCTGTTTTTT. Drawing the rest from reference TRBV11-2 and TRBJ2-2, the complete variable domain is EAGVAQSPRYKIIEKRQSVAFWCNPISGHATLYWYQQILGQGPKLLIQFQNNGVVDDSQLPKDRFSAERLKGVDSTLKIQPAKLEDSAVYLCASSLEGRSTGELFFGEGSRLTVL.

The DNA for the CDR3 is TGTGCCAGCAGTTATGGGGGGACAGGTCAAGATCAGCCCCAGCATTTT. It codes for CASSYGGTGQDQPQHF. The chain links TRBV28 to TRBJ1-5; 8 bases match TRBD1. The trim removed 4 bases at V and 5 bases at J, leaving 10 bases unmatched. CDR1 is MDHEN, CDR2 SYDVKM, per germline. The CDR3 extends over 16 amino acids.

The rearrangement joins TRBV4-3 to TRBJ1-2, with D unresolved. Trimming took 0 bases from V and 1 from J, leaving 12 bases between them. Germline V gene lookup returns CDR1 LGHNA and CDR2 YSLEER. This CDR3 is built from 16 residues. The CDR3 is CASSQDVGNDNYGYTF. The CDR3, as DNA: TGCGCCAGCAGCCAAGATGTTGGGAACGATAACTATGGCTACACCTTC.

CDR3 in amino acids: CASSQGSEHTDTQYF. CDR3 DNA sequence: TGTGCCAGCAGCCAAGGGTCAGAACACACAGATACGCAGTATTTT. The rearrangement joins TRBV4-2 to TRBJ2-3; D gene uncertain. The CDR3 sequence is 15 residues long. Trimming stripped 1 base from V and 2 bases from J, with 10 bases between. Germline-derived CDR1 and CDR2 are LGHNA and YNFKEQ.

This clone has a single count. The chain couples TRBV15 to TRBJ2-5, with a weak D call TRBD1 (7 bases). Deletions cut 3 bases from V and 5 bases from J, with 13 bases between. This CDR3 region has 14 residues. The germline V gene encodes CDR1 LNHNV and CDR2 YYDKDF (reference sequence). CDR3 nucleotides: TGTGCCACCAGCAGCGTTGCAGGGGGGGAGACCCAGTACTTC. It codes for CATSSVAGGETQYF. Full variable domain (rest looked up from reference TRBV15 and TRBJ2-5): DAMVIQNPRYQVTQFGKPVTLSCSQTLNHNVMYWYQQKSSQAPKLLFHYYDKDFNNEADTPDNFQSRRPNTSFCFLDIRSPGLGDTAMYLCATSSVAGGETQYFGPGTRLLVL.

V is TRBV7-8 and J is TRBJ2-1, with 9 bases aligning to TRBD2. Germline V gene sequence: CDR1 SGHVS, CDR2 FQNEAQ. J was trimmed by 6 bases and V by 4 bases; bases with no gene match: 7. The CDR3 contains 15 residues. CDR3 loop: CASSSNSGSFNEQFF. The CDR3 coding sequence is TGTGCCAGCAGCTCCAATAGCGGGAGTTTCAATGAGCAGTTCTTC.

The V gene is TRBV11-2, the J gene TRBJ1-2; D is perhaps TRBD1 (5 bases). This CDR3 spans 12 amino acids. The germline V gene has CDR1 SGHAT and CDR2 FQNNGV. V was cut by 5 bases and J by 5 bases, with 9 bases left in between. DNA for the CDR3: TGTGCCAGCAGCGACAGAGAATATGGCTACACCTTC. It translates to CASSDREYGYTF.

The CDR3 region has the DNA TGCAGCCCAATAGCGCGAACCTACAATGAGCAGTTCTTC. Protein sequence: CSPIARTYNEQFF. The J gene is TRBJ2-1, the V gene TRBV29-1; the D gene is possibly TRBD2 (5 bases). The CDR3 is 13 amino acids. V was clipped by 8 bases and J by 2 bases, with 13 bases between them. Per the germline V gene, CDR1 is SQVTM and CDR2 is ANQGSEA.

The CDR3 is CASSLVIGGLNGYTF. CDR3 coding DNA: TGCGCCAGCAGCTTGGTTATAGGGGGGCTGAATGGCTACACCTTC. The genes are TRBV5-1 and TRBJ1-2, with D maybe TRBD1 (6 bases). V lost 0 bases, J lost 6 bases, and 15 bases lay in between. The CDR3 length is 15 residues. CDR1 SGHRS and CDR2 YFSETQ come from the germline V gene. The complete variable domain, with remaining parts taken from reference TRBV5-1 and TRBJ1-2, reads KAGVTQTPRYLIKTRGQQVTLSCSPISGHRSVSWYQQTPGQGLQFLFEYFSETQRNKGNFPGRFSGRQFSNSRSEMNVSTLELGDSALYLCASSLVIGGLNGYTFGSGTRLTVV.

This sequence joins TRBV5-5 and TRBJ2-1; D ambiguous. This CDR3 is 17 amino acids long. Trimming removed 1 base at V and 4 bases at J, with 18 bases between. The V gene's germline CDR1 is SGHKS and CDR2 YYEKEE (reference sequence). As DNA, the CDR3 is TGTGCCAGCAGCTTGAACGTGCGTGAGGTTCGGTACAATGAGCAGTTCTTC. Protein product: CASSLNVREVRYNEQFF.

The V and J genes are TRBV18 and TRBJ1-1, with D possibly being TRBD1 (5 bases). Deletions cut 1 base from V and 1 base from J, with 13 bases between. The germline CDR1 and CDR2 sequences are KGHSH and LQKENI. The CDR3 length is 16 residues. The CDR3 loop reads CASSPQGSRGNTEAFF. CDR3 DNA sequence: TGTGCCAGCTCACCACAGGGATCAAGGGGGAACACTGAAGCTTTCTTT.

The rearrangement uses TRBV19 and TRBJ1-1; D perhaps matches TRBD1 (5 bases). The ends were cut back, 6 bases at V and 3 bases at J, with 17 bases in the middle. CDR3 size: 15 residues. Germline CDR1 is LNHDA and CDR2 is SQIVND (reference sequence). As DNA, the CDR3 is TGTGCCAGTAGGAGGGGTGTGGGGTGGGACACTGAAGCTTTCTTT. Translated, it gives CASRRGVGWDTEAFF.

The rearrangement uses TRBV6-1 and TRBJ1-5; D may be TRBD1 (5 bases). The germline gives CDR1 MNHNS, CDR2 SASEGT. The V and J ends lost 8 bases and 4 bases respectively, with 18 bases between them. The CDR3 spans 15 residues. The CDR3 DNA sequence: TGTGCCAGCCTTGGGACGGCCGGCGGTAATCAGCCCCAGCATTTT. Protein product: CASLGTAGGNQPQHF.

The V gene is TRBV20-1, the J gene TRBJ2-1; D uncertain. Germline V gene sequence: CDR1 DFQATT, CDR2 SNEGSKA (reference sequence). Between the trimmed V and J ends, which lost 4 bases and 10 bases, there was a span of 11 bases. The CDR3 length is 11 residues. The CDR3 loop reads CSAKRSVEQFF. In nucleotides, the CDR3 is TGCAGTGCTAAGCGCTCAGTCGAGCAGTTCTTC.

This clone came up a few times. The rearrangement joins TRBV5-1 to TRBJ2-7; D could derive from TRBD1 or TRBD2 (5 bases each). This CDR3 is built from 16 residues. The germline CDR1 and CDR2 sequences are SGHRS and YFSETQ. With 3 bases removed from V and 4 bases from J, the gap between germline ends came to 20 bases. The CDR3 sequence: CASSSTSRDGNYEQYF. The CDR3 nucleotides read TGCGCCAGCAGCTCCACCAGCCGGGACGGGAATTACGAGCAGTACTTC.

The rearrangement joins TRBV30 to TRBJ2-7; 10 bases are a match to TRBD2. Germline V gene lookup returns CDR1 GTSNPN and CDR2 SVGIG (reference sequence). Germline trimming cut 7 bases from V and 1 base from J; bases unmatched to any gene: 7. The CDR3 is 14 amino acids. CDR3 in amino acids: CAYFRTSGSYEQYF. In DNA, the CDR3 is TGTGCCTACTTCCGGACTAGCGGTTCCTACGAGCAGTACTTC.

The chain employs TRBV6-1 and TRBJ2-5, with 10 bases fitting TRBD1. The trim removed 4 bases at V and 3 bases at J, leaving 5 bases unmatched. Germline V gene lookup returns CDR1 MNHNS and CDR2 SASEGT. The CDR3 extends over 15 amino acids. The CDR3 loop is CASSAWDRGKETQYF. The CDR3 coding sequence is TGTGCCAGCAGTGCGTGGGACAGGGGAAAAGAGACCCAGTACTTC.

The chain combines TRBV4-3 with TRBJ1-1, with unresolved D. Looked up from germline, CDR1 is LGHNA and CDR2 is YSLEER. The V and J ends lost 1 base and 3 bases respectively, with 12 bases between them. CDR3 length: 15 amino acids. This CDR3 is CASSQGGGIYTEAFF. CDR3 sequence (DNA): TGCGCCAGCAGCCAAGGAGGAGGGATCTACACTGAAGCTTTCTTT.